One sample yielded the 6 T cell receptor beta chains listed below, sequenced in a study of cytomegalovirus exposure and HLA in healthy donors. Produced via immunoSEQ multiplex PCR; TCRdb's table is partial and in-frame only. The data hold over 150,000 clones, with approximately 86% observed a single time. Sequenced: PBMCs. The origin of the receptors is a human donor in good health.

The gene calls are TRBV11-2 and TRBJ2-7, with 13 bases aligning to TRBD2. Per germline, CDR1 SGHAT and CDR2 FQNNGV. The V segment lost 5 bases and the J segment 2 bases; nucleotides outside the gene matches: 3. The CDR3 has 15 amino acids. DNA of the CDR3: TGTGCCAGCAGCCGGACTAGCGGGGGTGCCTACGAGCAGTACTTC. It encodes CASSRTSGGAYEQYF.

This sequence joins TRBV5-4 and TRBJ1-1, with D possibly TRBD1 on 6 matching bases. This CDR3 comprises 14 residues. Germline V gene data show CDR1 as SGHNT and CDR2 as YYREEE (reference sequence). The V end was cut by 4 bases, the J end by 1 base, with 11 bases between. CDR3 loop: CASSATGSNTEAFF. CDR3 coding DNA: TGTGCCAGCAGCGCCACAGGGTCGAACACTGAAGCTTTCTTT.

This clone was seen more than once but under ten times. The gene calls are TRBV6-1 and TRBJ2-7, with 13 bases lining up with TRBD2. The length of the CDR3 is 15 residues. With V trimmed by 11 bases and J by 4 bases, 11 bases remained unmatched. CDR1 and CDR2 (germline): MNHNS, SASEGT. The CDR3: CAASPGTSGIYEQYF. CDR3 nucleotide sequence: TGTGCCGCATCGCCCGGGACTAGCGGGATTTACGAGCAGTACTTC.

The chain links TRBV30 to TRBJ1-3; D is unresolved. Between the trimmed V and J ends, which lost 1 base and 4 bases, there was a span of 8 bases. This CDR3 has 13 amino acids. The germline V gene has CDR1 GTSNPN and CDR2 SVGIG (reference sequence). This CDR3 is CAWSGGLGNTIYF. CDR3 bases: TGTGCCTGGAGTGGAGGACTCGGAAACACCATATATTTT.

This chain links TRBV11-2 with TRBJ1-5; the match to TRBD1 covers 7 bases. There are 16 residues in the CDR3. V dropped 5 bases and J dropped 2; count of bases not matched to a gene: 9. CDR1 is SGHAT and CDR2 is FQNNGV in the germline V gene. The CDR3 protein is CASSPSTGFGNQPQHF. The DNA for the CDR3 is TGTGCCAGCAGCCCATCGACAGGGTTTGGCAATCAGCCCCAGCATTTT.

The V and J genes are TRBV2 and TRBJ1-2, with TRBD1 identical over 9 bases. V trimming: 7 bases; J trimming: 2 bases; junction bases outside the gene matches: 8. This CDR3 spans 15 amino acids. Per germline, CDR1 SNHLY and CDR2 FYNNEI. As DNA, the CDR3 is TGTGCCAGCACCCTAAGGGGACAGGGAAACTATGGCTACACCTTC. Encoded protein: CASTLRGQGNYGYTF.